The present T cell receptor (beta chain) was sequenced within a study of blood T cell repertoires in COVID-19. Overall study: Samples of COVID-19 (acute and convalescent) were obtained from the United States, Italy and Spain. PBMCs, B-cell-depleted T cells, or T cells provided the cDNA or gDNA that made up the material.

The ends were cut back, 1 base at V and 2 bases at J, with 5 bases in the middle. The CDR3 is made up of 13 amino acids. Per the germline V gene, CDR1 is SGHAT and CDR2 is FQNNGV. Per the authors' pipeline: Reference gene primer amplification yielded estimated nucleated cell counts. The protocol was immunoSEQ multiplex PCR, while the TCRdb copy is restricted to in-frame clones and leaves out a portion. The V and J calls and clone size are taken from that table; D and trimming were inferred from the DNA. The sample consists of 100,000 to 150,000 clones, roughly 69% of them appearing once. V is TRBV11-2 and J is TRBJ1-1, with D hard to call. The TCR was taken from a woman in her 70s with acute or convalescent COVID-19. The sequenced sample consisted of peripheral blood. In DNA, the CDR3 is TGTGCCAGCAGCTTAGCGGTTAACACTGAAGCTTTCTTT. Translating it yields CASSLAVNTEAFF.